The T cell receptor beta chain described here comes from a study of cytomegalovirus exposure and HLA in healthy donors. Study-wide findings and caveats: Analysis was carried out at a later point, and it linked a missense DCLRE1C variant to TCR beta V- and J-gene trimming. Among TCR sequences, most were rare, though some public TCRs appeared in many donors. A few V segments could not be told apart, such as TRBV6-2 and TRBV6-3, and were left out. Productive status was seen about 90% or about 30% of the time for most TCR beta V segments in an earlier analysis.

To note about this clone: The antigen is not known.

A multiplex PCR was run with 60 Vbeta primers and 13 Jbeta primers. Sequenced by immunoSEQ multiplex PCR; TCRdb stores in-frame clones only, minus some. The repertoire holds 90,000 to 150,000 clones, with roughly 65% as singletons. The CDR3 has 15 amino acids. Germline V CDR1 and CDR2: SGDLS, YYNGEE. V shed 5 bases and J shed 3 bases, with 17 bases lying between them. Sample: PBMCs. The gene calls are TRBV9 and TRBJ2-5, with D possibly matching TRBD2 (5 bases). The TCR was taken from a man in his forties or fifties in good health and CMV-seropositive. The CDR3 DNA sequence: TGTGCCAGCAGTCAGAGTGGGAGTAGCGAAGAGACCCAGTACTTC. Amino acid sequence: CASSQSGSSEETQYF.